This T cell receptor beta chain was found in a study of beta chain features in type 1 diabetes. Isolated RNA was reverse transcribed in full, so expressed TCRB transcripts were sequenced. Sequencing used immunoSEQ multiplex PCR; TCRdb keeps in-frame clones, though not all of them. This sample has around 500,000 clones, with about 10% found just once. Once sorted, every population was more than 98% pure. Of note for this clone: Its antigen is unknown.

Trimming at V came to 7 bases and at J to 4 bases, leaving 9 bases not matched to a gene. CDR1 is LGHNT and CDR2 is FRNRAP in the germline V gene. CDR3 length: 14 amino acids. Whole-study results and caveats: Highly expressing activated T cells could be over-counted with a cDNA template. A possible short-template PCR bias applies equally to patients and controls. Moderately but significantly shorter TCRB CDR3s were found in Type 1 diabetes patients in all four CD4+ subsets.

Sequencing used naive CD4+ T cells from blood. This receptor was identified in a woman aged 18-29 years in good health. The gene calls are TRBV12-5 and TRBJ2-7; 8 positions agree with TRBD2. The CDR3 bases are TGTGCTAGTGCCGAACTAGCGGCGGGTTACGAGCAGTACTTC. Protein: CASAELAAGYEQYF.